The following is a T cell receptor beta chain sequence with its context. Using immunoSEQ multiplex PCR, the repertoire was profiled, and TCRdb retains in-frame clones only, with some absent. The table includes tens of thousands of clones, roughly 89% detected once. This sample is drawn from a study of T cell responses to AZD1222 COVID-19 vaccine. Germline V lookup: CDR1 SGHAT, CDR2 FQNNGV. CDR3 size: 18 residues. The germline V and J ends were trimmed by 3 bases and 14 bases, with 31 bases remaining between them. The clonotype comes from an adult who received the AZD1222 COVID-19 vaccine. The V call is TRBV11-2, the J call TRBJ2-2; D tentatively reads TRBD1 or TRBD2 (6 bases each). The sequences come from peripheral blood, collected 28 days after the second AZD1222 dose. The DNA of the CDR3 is TGTGCCAGCAGCTTCCCCCCCGGGGCGGGACTGGCTCGGGGGCGCCTGTTTTTT. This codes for CASSFPPGAGLARGRLFF.